This T cell receptor beta chain was documented in a study of cytotoxic CD8 clonotypes in ibrutinib-treated CLL (dated by TCRdb to about 2021). Broadly, across the study: The cohort included roughly 15 treatment-naive and eleven to twelve relapsed/refractory patients; roughly 17 were IGHV unmutated. Responses were partial in roughly 24 patients and complete in 2; after median approximately 5.5 years follow-up, about 14 stayed in remission and roughly twelve progressed. The response samples were drawn at a median of approximately 12 months into treatment, with a range of about 6 to 40 months. On average, each sample yielded 255,043 productive templates and about 100,000 productive rearrangements. Of the approximately 94 people in the trial, some 28 had longitudinal samples available. Cryopreserved peripheral blood mononuclear cells were obtained before treatment, at response, and at either sustained remission or disease progression. Every remission and progressive disease sample was obtained while ibrutinib was still being received by the patients. The investigation overall reported the following: Sampling times were not matched between sustained-remission and progressing patients, and lymph node repertoires were not studied. Public clonotypes were rare and either shrank or stayed stable during treatment, and the rise in clonality at ibrutinib response reflected expansion of private clonotypes. An increase in clonality was observed at ibrutinib response, with clonality remaining stable during sustained remission and falling back toward baseline at progression. Baseline clonality exceeded that of age-matched healthy donors and correlated strongly with circulating CD8+ T-cell counts.

Its CDR3 holds 15 amino acids, cysteine through phenylalanine. Left in the record is the CDR3 DNA by itself, 45 bases read in frame from the first base. CDR1 SEHNR and CDR2 FQNEAQ were looked up in the germline V gene (reference sequence). V was cut back by 4 bases and J by 6 bases, leaving a gap of 13 bases between them. According to the study, the label for this sample's time point signals: roughly 2 years on ibrutinib. For TCR beta library preparation, roughly 2 micrograms of genomic DNA were extracted from the cryopreserved PBMCs. Longitudinal blood samples from CLL patients on ibrutinib monotherapy underwent high-throughput TCR beta sequencing. The patients took part in an open-label, single-center phase 2 trial of ibrutinib monotherapy. As regards this clone: No antigen is known for it. No much larger clone is present one base from it, and per-base qualities are unavailable.

On a MiSeq, deep resolution sequencing aimed for a depth between 1 in 1 million and 1 in 200,000 T cells, with each clonotype covered roughly 10x on average. The immunoSEQ hsTCRB Kit was used to generate TCR beta libraries. The authors' analysis ran thus. The data were analyzed with ImmunoSEQ Analyzer and ImmunoSEQ Data Assistant, and V, D and J gene assignments followed IMGT definitions. Clonality was computed as one minus normalized Shannon entropy of productive rearrangement frequencies, ranging from 0 to 1. Public clonotype analysis was restricted to overrepresented clonotypes comprising at least 0.05% of each patient's repertoire. Thirteen age-matched healthy donor repertoires from immuneACCESS were used as controls for clonality. TCRdb retrieved this table from immuneACCESS and kept in-frame rearrangements only. Not all clones are present; in checked studies, unresolved V genes account for under half, and no reason is known for the remainder. The V and J calls and the clone size are those of that table, but D and trimming were determined from the DNA. This sample is represented by around 20,000 clones; about two thirds of them were singletons. The top ten hold less than 35% of the sample.

Sequenced here: PBMCs, sampled after 24 months of ibrutinib treatment. This receptor was obtained from a human donor with chronic lymphocytic leukemia. Recombination connected TRBV7-9 to TRBJ1-6; TRBD1 is a weak D gene call, 5 bases matching. The sequenced DNA: TGTGCCAGCAGCTCCACGGCGGGGGGTAATTCACCCCTCCACTTT. Its amino acids are CASSSTAGGNSPLHF.